This T cell receptor beta chain was captured in a study of blood T cell repertoires in COVID-19. At the level of the study: The study drew acute and convalescent COVID-19 samples from the United States, Italy and Spain.

Clones were sequenced by immunoSEQ multiplex PCR, and TCRdb holds only the in-frame ones, with some missing. The sample records 200,000 to 300,000 clones, around 83% being singletons. The CDR3 runs 13 residues. V was shortened by 0 bases and J by 7 bases, with 7 bases between the two germline ends. The germline V gene encodes CDR1 SGHAT and CDR2 FQNNGV. The sequence was collected from a man between 25 and 39 years old who had recovered from COVID-19. V gene TRBV11-2 combines with J gene TRBJ1-5; no definite D call. The source material was peripheral blood. CDR3 amino acids: CASSLDRAQPQHF. The CDR3 nucleotides are TGTGCCAGCAGCTTAGATCGAGCGCAGCCCCAGCATTTT.